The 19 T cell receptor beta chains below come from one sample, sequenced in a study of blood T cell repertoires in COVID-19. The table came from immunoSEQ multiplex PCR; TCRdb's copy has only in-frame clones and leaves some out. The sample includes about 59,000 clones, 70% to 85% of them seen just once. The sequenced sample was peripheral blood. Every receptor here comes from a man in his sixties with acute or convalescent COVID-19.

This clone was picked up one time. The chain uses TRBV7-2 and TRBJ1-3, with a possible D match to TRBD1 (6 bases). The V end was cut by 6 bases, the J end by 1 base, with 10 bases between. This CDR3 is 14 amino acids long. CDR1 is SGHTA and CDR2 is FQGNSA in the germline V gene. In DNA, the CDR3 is TGTGCCAGCAGGGCTACAGGGTCTGGAAACACCATATATTTT. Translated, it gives CASRATGSGNTIYF.

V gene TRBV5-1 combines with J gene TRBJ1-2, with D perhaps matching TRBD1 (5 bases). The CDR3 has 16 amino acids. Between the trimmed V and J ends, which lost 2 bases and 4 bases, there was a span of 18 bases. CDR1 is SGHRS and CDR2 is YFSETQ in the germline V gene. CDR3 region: CASSFLSGPRAYGYTF. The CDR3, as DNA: TGCGCCAGCAGCTTCCTCTCAGGGCCCCGTGCCTATGGCTACACCTTC.

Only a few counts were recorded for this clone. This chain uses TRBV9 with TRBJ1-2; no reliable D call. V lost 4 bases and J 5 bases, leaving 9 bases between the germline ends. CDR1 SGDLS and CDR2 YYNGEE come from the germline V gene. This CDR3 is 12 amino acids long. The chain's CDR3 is CASSHDSYGYTF. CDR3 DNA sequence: TGTGCCAGCAGCCACGACTCGTATGGCTACACCTTC.

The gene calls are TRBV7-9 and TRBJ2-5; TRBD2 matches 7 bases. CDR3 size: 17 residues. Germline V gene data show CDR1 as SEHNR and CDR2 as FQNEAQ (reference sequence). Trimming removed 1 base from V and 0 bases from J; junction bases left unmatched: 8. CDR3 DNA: TGTGCCAGCAGCTTAGGGGCATCGGGGGGAGACCAAGAGACCCAGTACTTC. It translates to CASSLGASGGDQETQYF. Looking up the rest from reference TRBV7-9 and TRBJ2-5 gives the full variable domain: DTGVSQNPRHKITKRGQNVTFRCDPISEHNRLYWYRQTLGQGPEFLTYFQNEAQLEKSRLLSDRFSAERPKGSFSTLEIQRTEQGDSAMYLCASSLGASGGDQETQYFGPGTRLLVL.

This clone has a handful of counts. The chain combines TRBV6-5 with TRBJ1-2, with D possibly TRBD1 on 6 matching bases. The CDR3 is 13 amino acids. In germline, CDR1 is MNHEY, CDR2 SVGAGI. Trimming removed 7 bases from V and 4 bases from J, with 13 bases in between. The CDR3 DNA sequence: TGTGCCAGCAAGTTGTCGACAGGCTATGGCTACACCTTC. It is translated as CASKLSTGYGYTF.

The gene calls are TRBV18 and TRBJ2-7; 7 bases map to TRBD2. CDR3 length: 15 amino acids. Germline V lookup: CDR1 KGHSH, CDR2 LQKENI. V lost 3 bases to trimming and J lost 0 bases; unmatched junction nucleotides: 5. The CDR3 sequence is CASSPSREASYEQYF. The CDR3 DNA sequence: TGTGCCAGCTCACCTAGTCGGGAGGCCTCCTACGAGCAGTACTTC. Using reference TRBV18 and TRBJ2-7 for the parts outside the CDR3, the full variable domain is NAGVMQNPRHLVRRRGQEARLRCSPMKGHSHVYWYRQLPEEGLKFMVYLQKENIIDESGMPKERFSAEFPKEGPSILRIQQVVRGDSAAYFCASSPSREASYEQYFGPGTRLTVT.

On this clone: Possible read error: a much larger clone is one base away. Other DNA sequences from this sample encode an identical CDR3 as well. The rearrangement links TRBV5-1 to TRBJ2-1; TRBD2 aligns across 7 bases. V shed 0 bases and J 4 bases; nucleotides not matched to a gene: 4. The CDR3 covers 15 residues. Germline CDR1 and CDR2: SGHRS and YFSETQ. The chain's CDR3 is CASSLGSSGYNEQFF. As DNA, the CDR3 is TGCGCCAGCAGCTTGGGTTCTAGCGGATACAATGAGCAGTTCTTC. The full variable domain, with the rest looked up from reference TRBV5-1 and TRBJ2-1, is KAGVTQTPRYLIKTRGQQVTLSCSPISGHRSVSWYQQTPGQGLQFLFEYFSETQRNKGNFPGRFSGRQFSNSRSEMNVSTLELGDSALYLCASSLGSSGYNEQFFGPGTRLTVL.

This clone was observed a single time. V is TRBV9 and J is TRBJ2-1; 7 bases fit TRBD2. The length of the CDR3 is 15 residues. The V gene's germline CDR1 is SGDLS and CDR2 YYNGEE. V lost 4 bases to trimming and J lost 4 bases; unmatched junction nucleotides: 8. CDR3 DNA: TGTGCCAGCAGCCACGGGAGGACCGATTACAATGAGCAGTTCTTC. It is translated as CASSHGRTDYNEQFF.

Written as DNA, the CDR3 is TGTGCCAGTAGTCCCAGACAGGGAACCGACGCCTATGGCTACACCTTC. Its translation: CASSPRQGTDAYGYTF. The V call is TRBV19, the J call TRBJ1-2; 7 nucleotides agree with TRBD1. The CDR3 has 16 residues. The germline CDR1 and CDR2 sequences are LNHDA and SQIVND (reference sequence). V was clipped by 5 bases and J by 4 bases; unmatched bases: 13.

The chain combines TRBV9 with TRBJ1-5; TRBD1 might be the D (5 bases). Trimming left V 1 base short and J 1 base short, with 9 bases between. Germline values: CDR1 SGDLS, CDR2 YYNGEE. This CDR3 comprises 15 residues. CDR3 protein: CASSVSGDSNQPQHF. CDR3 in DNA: TGTGCCAGCAGCGTAAGCGGGGACAGCAATCAGCCCCAGCATTTT. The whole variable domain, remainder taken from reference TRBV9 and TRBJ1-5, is DSGVTQTPKHLITATGQRVTLRCSPRSGDLSVYWYQQSLDQGLQFLIQYYNGEERAKGNILERFSAQQFPDLHSELNLSSLELGDSALYFCASSVSGDSNQPQHFGDGTRLSIL.

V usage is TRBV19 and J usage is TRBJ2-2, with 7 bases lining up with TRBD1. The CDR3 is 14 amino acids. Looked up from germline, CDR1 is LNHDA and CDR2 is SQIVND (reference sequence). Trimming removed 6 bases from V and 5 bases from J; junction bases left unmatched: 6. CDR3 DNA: TGTGCCAGTAGACCCGGGACAGTAACCGGGGAGCTGTTTTTT. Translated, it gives CASRPGTVTGELFF.

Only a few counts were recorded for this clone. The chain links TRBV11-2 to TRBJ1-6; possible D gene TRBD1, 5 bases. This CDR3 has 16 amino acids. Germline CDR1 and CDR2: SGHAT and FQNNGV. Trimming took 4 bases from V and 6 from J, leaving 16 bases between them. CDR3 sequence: CASSYPTGGGNSPLHF. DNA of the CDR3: TGTGCCAGCAGCTACCCTACCGGGGGGGGTAATTCACCCCTCCACTTT. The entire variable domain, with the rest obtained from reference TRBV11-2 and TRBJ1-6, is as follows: EAGVAQSPRYKIIEKRQSVAFWCNPISGHATLYWYQQILGQGPKLLIQFQNNGVVDDSQLPKDRFSAERLKGVDSTLKIQPAKLEDSAVYLCASSYPTGGGNSPLHFGNGTRLTVT.

DNA of the CDR3: TGTGCCAGCAGTGAAATCAGCCGGGGGGGACGAGGCGGATGGTACTATGGCTACACCTTC. This encodes CASSEISRGGRGGWYYGYTF. J is TRBJ1-2 and V is TRBV6-1; D is perhaps TRBD1 (5 bases). This CDR3 contains 20 residues. CDR1 and CDR2 from the germline V gene are MNHNS and SASEGT. V lost 2 bases to trimming and J lost 3 bases, with 28 bases between them.

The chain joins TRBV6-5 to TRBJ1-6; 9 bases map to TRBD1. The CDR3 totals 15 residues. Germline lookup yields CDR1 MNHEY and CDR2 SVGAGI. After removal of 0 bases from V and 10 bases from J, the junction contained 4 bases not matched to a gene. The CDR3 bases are TGTGCCAGCAGTTACTCTACAGGGGGCGACTCACCCCTCCACTTT. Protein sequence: CASSYSTGGDSPLHF.

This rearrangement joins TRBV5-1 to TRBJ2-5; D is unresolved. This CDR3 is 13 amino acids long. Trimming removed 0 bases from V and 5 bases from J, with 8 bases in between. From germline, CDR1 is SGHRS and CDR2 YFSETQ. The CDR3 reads CASSLALRETQYF. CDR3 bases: TGCGCCAGCAGCTTGGCCCTCCGGGAGACCCAGTACTTC.

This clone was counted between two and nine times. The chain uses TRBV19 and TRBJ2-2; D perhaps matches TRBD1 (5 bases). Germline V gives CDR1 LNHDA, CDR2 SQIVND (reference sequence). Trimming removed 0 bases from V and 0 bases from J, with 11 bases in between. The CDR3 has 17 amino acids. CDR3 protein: CASSIDGPRANTGELFF. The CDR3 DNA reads TGTGCCAGTAGTATAGATGGACCCAGGGCGAACACCGGGGAGCTGTTTTTT. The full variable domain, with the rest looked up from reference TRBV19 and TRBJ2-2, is DGGITQSPKYLFRKEGQNVTLSCEQNLNHDAMYWYRQDPGQGLRLIYYSQIVNDFQKGDIAEGYSVSREKKESFPLTVTSAQKNPTAFYLCASSIDGPRANTGELFFGEGSRLTVL.

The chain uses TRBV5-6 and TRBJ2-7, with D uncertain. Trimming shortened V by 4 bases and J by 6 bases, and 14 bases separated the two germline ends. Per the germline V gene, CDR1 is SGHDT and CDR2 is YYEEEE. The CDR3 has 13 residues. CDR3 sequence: CASSHPQEFEQYF. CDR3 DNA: TGTGCCAGCAGCCACCCCCAGGAATTCGAGCAGTACTTC.

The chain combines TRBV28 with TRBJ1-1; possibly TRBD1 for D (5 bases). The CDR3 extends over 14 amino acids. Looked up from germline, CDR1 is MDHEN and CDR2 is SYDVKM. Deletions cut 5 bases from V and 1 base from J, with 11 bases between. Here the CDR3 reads CASSVDSWNTEAFF. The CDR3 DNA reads TGTGCCAGCAGTGTCGACAGTTGGAACACTGAAGCTTTCTTT. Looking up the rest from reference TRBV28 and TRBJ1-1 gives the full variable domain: DVKVTQSSRYLVKRTGEKVFLECVQDMDHENMFWYRQDPGLGLRLIYFSYDVKMKEKGDIPEGYSVSREKKERFSLILESASTNQTSMYLCASSVDSWNTEAFFGQGTRLTVV.

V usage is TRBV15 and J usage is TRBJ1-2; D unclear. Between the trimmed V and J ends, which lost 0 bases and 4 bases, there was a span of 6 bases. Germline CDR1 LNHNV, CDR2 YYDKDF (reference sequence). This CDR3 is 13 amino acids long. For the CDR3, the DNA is TGTGCCACCAGCAGAGAAACAGTCTATGGCTACACCTTC. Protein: CATSRETVYGYTF. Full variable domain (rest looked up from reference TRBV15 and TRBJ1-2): DAMVIQNPRYQVTQFGKPVTLSCSQTLNHNVMYWYQQKSSQAPKLLFHYYDKDFNNEADTPDNFQSRRPNTSFCFLDIRSPGLGDTAMYLCATSRETVYGYTFGSGTRLTVV.